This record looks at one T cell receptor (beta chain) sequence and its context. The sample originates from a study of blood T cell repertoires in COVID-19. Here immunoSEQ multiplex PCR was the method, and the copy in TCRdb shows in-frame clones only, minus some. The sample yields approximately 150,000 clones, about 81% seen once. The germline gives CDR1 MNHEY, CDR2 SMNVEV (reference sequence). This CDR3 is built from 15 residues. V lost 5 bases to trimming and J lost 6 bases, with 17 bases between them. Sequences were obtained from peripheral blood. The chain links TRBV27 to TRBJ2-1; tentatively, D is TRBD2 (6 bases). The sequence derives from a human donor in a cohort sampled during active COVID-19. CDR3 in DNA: TGTGCCAGCAGTCCCATGGGGGGTCACGCCAATGAGCAGTTCTTC. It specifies CASSPMGGHANEQFF.